What follows are 11 T cell receptor beta chains derived from one specimen sequenced in a study of identifying expanded T cells in peripheral blood. Profiling relied on immunoSEQ multiplex PCR, and the TCRdb table lists in-frame clones only, not all of them. The sample consists of about 81,000 clones, 84% of them appearing once. Sample: blood. Receptors were obtained from a person aged 18 to 70 in good health.

This chain links TRBV9 with TRBJ1-1; D is unresolved. CDR3 length equals 14 residues. The germline CDR1 and CDR2 sequences are SGDLS and YYNGEE. V was pared by 4 bases and J by 2 bases, with 12 bases between. Here the CDR3 reads CASSPTGENTEAFF. CDR3 in DNA: TGTGCCAGCAGCCCGACTGGGGAAAACACTGAAGCTTTCTTT.

The chain links TRBV19 to TRBJ2-1; 8 positions agree with TRBD1. Germline V gene data show CDR1 as LNHDA and CDR2 as SQIVND (reference sequence). The CDR3 contains 14 residues. The ends lost 5 bases at V and 7 bases at J; junction bases unmatched: 7. The CDR3 DNA reads as TGTGCCAGTAGTCCGGACAGGGAGGTGAATGAGCAGTTCTTC. Translation: CASSPDREVNEQFF.

The chain has TRBV27 and TRBJ2-2; no definite D call. Per germline, CDR1 MNHEY and CDR2 SMNVEV (reference sequence). The CDR3 is made up of 15 amino acids. Deletions cut 6 bases from V and 1 base from J, with 12 bases between. The CDR3 reads CASSQLGRNTGELFF. The CDR3 DNA reads as TGTGCCAGCAGCCAGCTCGGACGGAACACCGGGGAGCTGTTTTTT.

V usage is TRBV14 and J usage is TRBJ2-7, with D hard to call. This CDR3 contains 13 residues. CDR1 is SGHDN, CDR2 FVKESK, per germline. V lost 1 base and J 2 bases, leaving 6 bases between the germline ends. The chain's CDR3 is CASSQGGPYEQYF. Here the CDR3 DNA reads TGTGCCAGCAGCCAAGGAGGCCCCTACGAGCAGTACTTC.

The V and J genes are TRBV18 and TRBJ1-5; 10 nucleotides match TRBD1. This CDR3 spans 16 amino acids. Germline-derived CDR1 and CDR2 are KGHSH and LQKENI. After removal of 2 bases from V and 4 bases from J, the junction contained 5 bases not matched to a gene. The CDR3 reads CASSPTGQGWNQPQHF. CDR3 coding DNA: TGTGCCAGCTCACCAACGGGACAGGGGTGGAATCAGCCCCAGCATTTT.

The chain has TRBV2 and TRBJ1-5, with 7 bases fitting TRBD1. Germline V gene lookup returns CDR1 SNHLY and CDR2 FYNNEI. This CDR3 region has 14 residues. V shed 8 bases and J 5 bases; nucleotides not matched to a gene: 9. The DNA for the CDR3 is TGTGCCAGCCGAGGTAGGGGGCTTGATCAGCCCCAGCATTTT. Encoded protein: CASRGRGLDQPQHF.

The chain joins TRBV7-2 to TRBJ2-7, with 10 bases aligning to TRBD1. Germline lookup yields CDR1 SGHTA and CDR2 FQGNSA. This CDR3 has 17 amino acids. V was pared by 2 bases and J by 6 bases, with 13 bases of the junction left unmatched. The CDR3 is CASSLWGTGDVIGEQYF. The CDR3 coding sequence is TGTGCCAGCAGCTTATGGGGGACAGGGGACGTGATTGGCGAGCAGTACTTC.

The chain uses TRBV27 and TRBJ2-4, with 7 bases identical to TRBD2. Looked up from germline, CDR1 is MNHEY and CDR2 is SMNVEV (reference sequence). The CDR3 loop spans 13 amino acids. V shed 2 bases, J shed 8 bases, and the junction held 3 bases outside the gene matches. In DNA, the CDR3 is TGTGCCAGCAGTTTAGCGGGAGAGGACATTCAGTACTTC. It is translated as CASSLAGEDIQYF.

The J gene is TRBJ2-1, the V gene TRBV19; 7 nucleotides line up with TRBD2. Germline V CDR1 and CDR2: LNHDA, SQIVND (reference sequence). The CDR3 spans 15 residues. The ends lost 5 bases at V and 5 bases at J; junction bases unmatched: 9. The CDR3 sequence: CASSPSGTTHNEQFF. The CDR3, as DNA: TGTGCCAGTAGTCCCTCCGGGACTACCCACAATGAGCAGTTCTTC. The variable domain in full, with the rest retrieved from reference TRBV19 and TRBJ2-1, is DGGITQSPKYLFRKEGQNVTLSCEQNLNHDAMYWYRQDPGQGLRLIYYSQIVNDFQKGDIAEGYSVSREKKESFPLTVTSAQKNPTAFYLCASSPSGTTHNEQFFGPGTRLTVL.

The V call is TRBV6-1, the J call TRBJ2-1; 13 bases line up with TRBD2. Trimming at V came to 6 bases and at J to 9 bases, leaving 5 bases not matched to a gene. The germline CDR1 and CDR2 sequences are MNHNS and SASEGT. The CDR3 consists of 14 residues. The CDR3, as DNA: TGTGCCAGCAGAGGACTAGCGGGAGTCACTGAGCAGTTCTTC. Protein: CASRGLAGVTEQFF.

This chain links TRBV21-1 with TRBJ2-1; the D call in the table, TRBD1, was not verified against the DNA. TRBV21-1 is classified as a pseudogene. The CDR3 is made up of 13 amino acids. The DNA of the CDR3 is TGTGCCAGCAGCAACTGGGGGACAGGTCTGATGTTCTTC. Protein product: CASSNWGTGLMFF.